These 12 T cell receptor beta chains were sequenced from one sample in a study of CD8 T cells in ankylosing spondylitis. Study outcomes and limitations: There was a TCR beta motif, made of 7 to 9 highly homologous variants, that appeared characteristic of ankylosing spondylitis blood.

TCRdb re-analysed the 5' RACE reads in MiXCR, keeping a single row per CDR3 protein. The table has almost 400,000 distinct CDR3 sequences, about a fifth seen once. Their antigen targets remain unknown. The sequencing input was blood, either unsorted or a sorted T cell fraction (not recorded which). The source of these receptors is a male donor with ankylosing spondylitis.

The rearrangement joins TRBV27 to TRBJ2-1, with 8 bases matching TRBD1. The junction had 5 bases not matched to a gene; V was cut back by 2 bases and J by 8 bases. Germline V gene data show CDR1 as MNHEY and CDR2 as SMNVEV (reference sequence). This CDR3 region has 14 residues. The CDR3 DNA is TGTGCCAGCAGTTTAAGACAGGGGTGGGATGAGCAGTTCTTC. Amino acids: CASSLRQGWDEQFF.

The chain has TRBV5-1 and TRBJ2-3; maybe TRBD2 (5 bases). Germline CDR1 is SGHRS and CDR2 is YFSETQ. Trimming removed 4 bases from V and 0 bases from J, with 18 bases in between. The CDR3 loop spans 17 amino acids. The CDR3 bases are TGCGCCAGCAGCGTACGTAGGGAGTTCACTAGCACAGATACGCAGTATTTT. Translating it yields CASSVRREFTSTDTQYF.

The chain has TRBV20-1 and TRBJ2-7; maybe TRBD1 (6 bases). V gave up 5 bases and J gave up 4 bases, with 24 bases separating them. Germline CDR1 reads DFQATT; CDR2 reads SNEGSKA (reference sequence). The CDR3 is 16 residues long. The CDR3 nucleotides read TGCAGTGCTGCCGCCTTTTCGAGGGGGAAGCCTTACGAGCAGTACTTC. This translates into CSAAAFSRGKPYEQYF.

The chain is built from TRBV7-9 and TRBJ1-1; D remains ambiguous. The CDR3 totals 13 residues. The V gene's germline CDR1 is SEHNR and CDR2 FQNEAQ (reference sequence). V was trimmed by 0 bases and J by 10 bases, leaving 12 bases between them. The CDR3 here is CASSLAGDRRAFF. For the CDR3, the DNA is TGTGCCAGCAGCTTAGCCGGTGATAGGAGAGCTTTCTTT.

This clonotype showed up many times. The chain uses TRBV29-1 and TRBJ1-4; D remains unclear. This CDR3 is built from 13 residues. V lost 3 bases and J lost 7, with 12 bases in between. Germline-derived CDR1 and CDR2 are SQVTM and ANQGSEA. The CDR3 coding sequence is TGCAGCGTTGAGCTTGGCGTTCGTGAAAAACTGTTTTTT. Encoded protein: CSVELGVREKLFF.

The chain links TRBV25-1 to TRBJ2-3; possible D gene TRBD2, 5 bases. Trimming left V 6 bases short and J 4 bases short, with 14 bases between. This CDR3 is built from 14 residues. Germline V gene data show CDR1 as MGHDK and CDR2 as SYGVNS. CDR3 protein: CASSGEGGADTQYF. CDR3 bases: TGTGCCAGCAGCGGAGAGGGTGGCGCAGATACGCAGTATTTT.

The genes are TRBV24-1 and TRBJ2-1, with D possibly being TRBD2 (5 bases). The V gene lost 3 bases and the J gene lost 9 bases, with 8 bases spanning the gap. The CDR3 runs to 12 residues. Germline CDR1 reads KGHDR; CDR2 reads SFDVKD. The CDR3 DNA sequence: TGTGCCACCAGTGATAGCGGAACTGAGCAGTTCTTC. Its protein product is CATSDSGTEQFF.

The chain has TRBV12-3 or TRBV12-4 and TRBJ2-7; unclear D gene. Trimming took 5 bases from V and 3 from J, leaving 14 bases between them. This CDR3 spans 14 amino acids. The CDR3 loop reads CASSPRRTGYEQYF. Written as DNA, the CDR3 is TGTGCCAGCAGTCCTCGACGGACGGGCTACGAGCAGTACTTC.

This clonotype was detected many times. The chain uses TRBV29-1 and TRBJ2-1; 10 bases fit TRBD1. V lost 8 bases and J lost 7; bases outside the gene matches: 11. Germline values: CDR1 SQVTM, CDR2 ANQGSEA. This CDR3 has 14 amino acids. This CDR3 is CSITGTGVENEQFF. The CDR3 coding sequence is TGCAGCATAACCGGGACAGGGGTAGAGAATGAGCAGTTCTTC.

This chain links TRBV29-1 with TRBJ1-1; TRBD1 matches at 7 bases. V lost 4 bases and J lost 9; bases outside the gene matches: 11. The CDR3 runs to 13 residues. Germline V gives CDR1 SQVTM, CDR2 ANQGSEA. This CDR3 is CSVGGQGGTKAFF. DNA of the CDR3: TGCAGCGTTGGAGGCCAGGGGGGGACTAAAGCTTTCTTT.

This clonotype showed up just a few times. The chain carries TRBV11-2 and TRBJ1-4; a weak D match, TRBD1 (6 bases). With 2 bases removed from V and 10 bases from J, the gap between germline ends came to 17 bases. This CDR3 spans 15 amino acids. The germline CDR1 and CDR2 sequences are SGHAT and FQNNGV. The CDR3 nucleotides read TGTGCCAGCAGCTTATTAGCACAGGGAGAGGGAAAACTGTTTTTT. It translates to CASSLLAQGEGKLFF.

This clonotype occurred a few times. This chain joins TRBV12-3 or TRBV12-4 and TRBJ1-2, with unresolved D. This CDR3 region has 12 residues. Trimming left V 1 base short and J 8 bases short, with 8 bases between. This CDR3 reads CASSLGQWGYTF. The CDR3 DNA is TGTGCCAGCAGTTTAGGGCAGTGGGGCTACACCTTC.